These 25 T cell receptor beta chains originate from one sample sequenced in a study of tumor-infiltrating lymphocytes in localized non-small cell lung cancer. Assay used: immunoSEQ multiplex PCR; TCRdb lists only in-frame clones, some missing. The profile covers approximately 15,000 clones, with 70% to 80% appearing a single time and about 4% taken by the ten largest. Sequenced material: lung tumor tissue. These receptors all come from a human donor with non-small cell lung cancer.

This rearrangement joins TRBV15 to TRBJ1-4, with TRBD1 matching over 7 bases. This CDR3 has 14 amino acids. Germline values: CDR1 LNHNV, CDR2 YYDKDF (reference sequence). Trimming at V came to 6 bases and at J to 5 bases, leaving 6 bases not matched to a gene. In nucleotides, the CDR3 is TGTGCCACCAGTAGGGGACAGAGCAATGAAAAACTGTTTTTT. It translates to CATSRGQSNEKLFF.

This chain joins TRBV7-8 and TRBJ1-2; 7 bases map to TRBD1. Germline values: CDR1 SGHVS, CDR2 FQNEAQ. V trimming: 1 base; J trimming: 8 bases; junction bases outside the gene matches: 4. CDR3 size: 13 residues. The CDR3 reads CASSLGQGYGYTF. The CDR3, as DNA: TGTGCCAGCAGCTTAGGACAGGGTTACGGCTACACCTTC.

CDR3 sequence reads: CASREGLNQPQHF. The CDR3 region has the DNA TGTGCCAGTAGAGAAGGACTCAATCAGCCCCAGCATTTT. J is TRBJ1-5 and V is TRBV19; D unresolved. The V gene's germline CDR1 is LNHDA and CDR2 SQIVND (reference sequence). Trimming removed 6 bases at V and 3 bases at J, with 9 bases between. This CDR3 is built from 13 residues.

The chain recombines TRBV7-2 with TRBJ2-5, with no clear D. The CDR3 contains 12 residues. With 2 bases removed from V and 5 bases from J, the gap between germline ends came to 6 bases. Germline CDR1 reads SGHTA; CDR2 reads FQGNSA. As DNA, the CDR3 is TGTGCCAGCAGCTTATATCGGGAGACCCAGTACTTC. Protein sequence: CASSLYRETQYF.

The rearrangement links TRBV5-1 to TRBJ1-2, with 8 bases aligning to TRBD1. In germline, CDR1 is SGHRS, CDR2 YFSETQ. The trim removed 7 bases at V and 4 bases at J, leaving 6 bases unmatched. The CDR3 has 13 residues. The CDR3 is CASHTGTGYGYTF. CDR3 nucleotides: TGCGCCAGCCACACAGGGACAGGCTATGGCTACACCTTC.

The V and J genes are TRBV28 and TRBJ2-1; tentative D call: TRBD1 (6 bases). V dropped 6 bases and J dropped 0 bases, with 9 bases sitting between them. Germline assignment: CDR1 MDHEN and CDR2 SYDVKM. This CDR3 contains 14 residues. The CDR3: CASSGQPSYNEQFF. The DNA of the CDR3 is TGTGCCAGCAGCGGACAGCCCTCCTACAATGAGCAGTTCTTC.

CDR3 DNA sequence: TGTGCCAGCAGCGGGGGACAGGGGGAGGTTCAGCCCCAGCATTTT. Residues: CASSGGQGEVQPQHF. J is TRBJ1-5 and V is TRBV5-8; 11 nucleotides match TRBD1. The CDR3 runs to 15 residues. V trimming: 4 bases; J trimming: 6 bases; junction bases outside the gene matches: 6. Germline CDR1 is SGHTS and CDR2 is YDEGEE.

This clone turned up a few times. This chain uses TRBV5-1 with TRBJ2-2, with D maybe TRBD2 (6 bases). This CDR3 spans 17 amino acids. Trimming cost V 5 bases and J 4 bases, with 21 bases left between them. Germline loops: CDR1 SGHRS, CDR2 YFSETQ. The CDR3 DNA reads TGCGCCAGCAGGCGGGACTCTTCTCCCTGGGCCACCGGGGAGCTGTTTTTT. Protein product: CASRRDSSPWATGELFF.

This clone has only one observation. V is TRBV4-3 and J is TRBJ1-2; D may be TRBD1 (5 bases). Germline lookup yields CDR1 LGHNA and CDR2 YSLEER. This CDR3 has 15 amino acids. V was clipped by 0 bases and J by 7 bases, with 15 bases between them. CDR3: CASSQDARRAAGYTF. As DNA, the CDR3 is TGCGCCAGCAGCCAAGATGCACGCAGGGCGGCTGGCTACACCTTC.

The chain combines TRBV5-1 with TRBJ2-7; 7 positions agree with TRBD2. Germline V CDR1 and CDR2: SGHRS, YFSETQ. The length of the CDR3 is 12 residues. The trim removed 3 bases at V and 4 bases at J, leaving 1 base unmatched. CDR3: CASSYGGYEQYF. In DNA, the CDR3 is TGCGCCAGCAGCTACGGGGGGTACGAGCAGTACTTC.

With regard to this clone: Compared with germline, one end of the junction differs, possibly owing to a read error. The chain employs TRBV7-7 and TRBJ1-1; 8 bases fit TRBD1. This CDR3 has 13 amino acids. Germline V gene lookup returns CDR1 SSHAT and CDR2 FNYEAQ (reference sequence). CDR3 region: CASSRGQGGKAFF. The DNA of the CDR3 is TGTGCTAGCAGCCGAGGACAGGGTGGGAAAGCTTTCTTT.

This clone occurred a few times. The chain links TRBV6-8 to TRBJ1-2, with 12 bases identical to TRBD1. CDR1 MNHGY and CDR2 SAAAGT come from the germline V gene. CDR3 length: 18 amino acids. J gave up 2 bases and V 1 base, and 8 bases lay outside the gene matches. This chain's CDR3 is CASSYFGTGGAGNYGYTF. The CDR3 region has the DNA TGTGCCAGCAGTTACTTCGGGACAGGGGGCGCCGGGAACTATGGCTACACCTTC.

A few counts support this clone. The chain carries TRBV7-3 and TRBJ2-4, with D unresolved. V lost 4 bases, J lost 7 bases, and 20 bases lay in between. Germline V gene lookup returns CDR1 SGHTA and CDR2 FQGTGA. This CDR3 contains 16 residues. CDR3 loop: CASSSRSPKARNIQYF. The CDR3 DNA follows: TGTGCCAGCAGCTCCCGAAGCCCGAAAGCCCGGAACATTCAGTACTTC.

The gene calls are TRBV7-2 and TRBJ2-7; 8 bases are shared with TRBD1. The CDR3 spans 13 residues. Germline CDR1 and CDR2: SGHTA and FQGNSA. With V trimmed by 5 bases and J by 7 bases, 7 bases remained unmatched. In DNA, the CDR3 is TGTGCCAGCAGCACGGGACAGGCCTGGGAGCAGTACTTC. Translated, it gives CASSTGQAWEQYF.

The chain uses TRBV6-6 and TRBJ2-7, with TRBD1 matching 7 bases. Trimming took 2 bases from V and 3 from J; bases not matched to a gene: 1. This CDR3 spans 13 amino acids. Germline V gives CDR1 MNHNY, CDR2 SVGAGI (reference sequence). CDR3 amino acids: CASSYRQGYEQYF. CDR3 bases: TGTGCCAGCAGTTACCGACAGGGCTACGAGCAGTACTTC.

The chain employs TRBV10-3 and TRBJ2-2; 9 nucleotides align to TRBD1. V shed 0 bases, J shed 4 bases, and the junction held 3 bases outside the gene matches. From germline, CDR1 is ENHRY and CDR2 SYGVKD. This CDR3 contains 16 residues. The CDR3 sequence is CAISESGTGPTGELFF. CDR3 nucleotides: TGTGCCATCAGTGAGTCCGGGACAGGGCCCACCGGGGAGCTGTTTTTT.

The CDR3 spells CASSMGLAGGLGADTQYF. The CDR3 region has the DNA TGTGCCAGTAGTATGGGGCTAGCGGGGGGGCTAGGGGCAGATACGCAGTATTTT. V usage is TRBV19 and J usage is TRBJ2-3; 12 bases agree with TRBD2. Germline trimming cut 3 bases from V and 4 bases from J; bases unmatched to any gene: 11. From germline, CDR1 is LNHDA and CDR2 SQIVND (reference sequence). The CDR3 sequence is 18 residues long. Drawing the rest from reference TRBV19 and TRBJ2-3, the complete variable domain is DGGITQSPKYLFRKEGQNVTLSCEQNLNHDAMYWYRQDPGQGLRLIYYSQIVNDFQKGDIAEGYSVSREKKESFPLTVTSAQKNPTAFYLCASSMGLAGGLGADTQYFGPGTRLTVL.

The chain employs TRBV19 and TRBJ2-2, with a possible D match to TRBD1 (5 bases). Germline CDR1 LNHDA, CDR2 SQIVND (reference sequence). The CDR3 extends over 15 amino acids. Trimming pared 0 bases from V and 7 bases from J, leaving 12 bases between. The CDR3 loop reads CASSIDPRADGELFF. The CDR3 DNA is TGTGCCAGTAGTATAGACCCCAGGGCGGACGGGGAGCTGTTTTTT.

Here the CDR3 DNA reads TGTGCCAGCTCACCCCGGACGGACTACCAAGAGACCCAGTACTTC. Protein product: CASSPRTDYQETQYF. This chain connects TRBV18 to TRBJ2-5; perhaps TRBD2 as D (5 bases). Germline V gene data show CDR1 as KGHSH and CDR2 as LQKENI. The CDR3 loop spans 15 amino acids. Trimming removed 3 bases from V and 0 bases from J, with 11 bases in between.

CDR3 amino acids: CASSSRLQENSPLHF. The CDR3 DNA follows: TGTGCCAGCAGTTCAAGGCTTCAGGAGAATTCACCCCTCCACTTT. The J gene is TRBJ1-6, the V gene TRBV28; D not resolved. The CDR3 is made up of 15 amino acids. Per germline, CDR1 MDHEN and CDR2 SYDVKM. V dropped 4 bases and J dropped 7 bases, with 14 bases sitting between them.

The V and J genes are TRBV11-2 and TRBJ2-5; 7 nucleotides match TRBD1. This CDR3 spans 16 amino acids. In germline, CDR1 is SGHAT, CDR2 FQNNGV. V lost 6 bases to trimming and J lost 6 bases; unmatched junction nucleotides: 16. CDR3 loop: CASSPLVYRGEKTQYF. In nucleotides, the CDR3 is TGTGCCAGCAGTCCGCTAGTCTACAGGGGCGAAAAGACCCAGTACTTC.

This clone was counted between two and nine times. The V gene is TRBV6-1, the J gene TRBJ2-1; 9 bases map to TRBD2. The CDR3 loop spans 15 amino acids. Germline assignment: CDR1 MNHNS and CDR2 SASEGT. The V gene end was trimmed by 6 bases and the J gene end by 2 bases; junction bases not matched to a gene: 5. The CDR3 reads CASRYSGGTYNEQFF. The CDR3 nucleotides read TGTGCCAGCAGGTATAGCGGGGGAACCTACAATGAGCAGTTCTTC.

The chain links TRBV7-2 to TRBJ1-1; TRBD1 might be the D (5 bases). CDR3 size: 15 residues. Germline V gives CDR1 SGHTA, CDR2 FQGNSA. V dropped 5 bases and J dropped 1 base, with 14 bases sitting between them. CDR3 nucleotides: TGTGCCAGCAGCACCCGGGGAGGGACGAACACTGAAGCTTTCTTT. Protein product: CASSTRGGTNTEAFF.

The V and J genes are TRBV29-1 and TRBJ2-3; D is uncertain. The CDR3 extends over 12 amino acids. From germline, CDR1 is SQVTM and CDR2 ANQGSEA. Trimming took 2 bases from V and 2 from J, leaving 5 bases between them. CDR3 protein: CSVEQDTDTQYF. For the CDR3, the DNA is TGCAGCGTTGAACAGGACACAGATACGCAGTATTTT.

Written as DNA, the CDR3 is TGTGCCAGCAGCCTCCCGGGACAGGCCTCCTTCAACTATGGCTACACCTTC. Its protein is CASSLPGQASFNYGYTF. J is TRBJ1-2 and V is TRBV5-4; 8 nucleotides align to TRBD1. This CDR3 has 17 residues. V trimming: 4 bases; J trimming: 2 bases; junction bases outside the gene matches: 13. CDR1 is SGHNT, CDR2 YYREEE, per germline (reference sequence).